This T cell receptor (beta chain) was sequenced during a study of blood T cell repertoires in COVID-19. Study as a whole: PBMCs, B-cell-depleted T cells, or T cells provided the cDNA or gDNA that made up the material.

Measured with immunoSEQ multiplex PCR; TCRdb has only the in-frame clones, and not every one. Among about 340,000 clones listed, about nine tenths were seen once. V was clipped by 7 bases and J by 4 bases, with 10 bases between them. CDR1 is LGHNT, CDR2 FRNRAP, per germline. This CDR3 is 12 amino acids long. The chain links TRBV12-5 to TRBJ2-5; maybe TRBD1 (5 bases). The sample taken for sequencing was peripheral blood. The receptor comes from a woman between 65 and 79 years old with COVID-19, enrolled during active disease. The CDR3 here is CASVPQGETQYF. The CDR3 nucleotides read TGTGCTAGTGTTCCCCAGGGAGAGACCCAGTACTTC.